The 21 T cell receptor beta chains below come from one sample, sequenced in a study of molecular identifiers for immune sequencing clone quantification (dated 2018 in TCRdb). Library preparation used PCR. For sequencing, a NextSeq 500 was employed. TCRdb trimmed public reads at Q25 via fastp, called clones via MiXCR and kept in-frame beta chains. All rows with the same CDR3 protein become a single entry with the most common DNA and genes. In all, the sample holds hundreds of thousands of distinct CDR3 sequences, and roughly 27% of those were seen once. The top ten clonotypes cover about 0.78% of the sample. The sample consisted of naive CD8+ T cells from blood, with Jurkat cell RNA spiked in. Read against the paper, the sample's cell subset or site label means: FACS-sorted CD8+CD4-CCR7+CD45RA+ naive T cells. The origin of the receptors is a human donor in good health. Some libraries in this study had Jurkat cell RNA spiked in.

This chain links TRBV27 with TRBJ1-6; D call uncertain. In germline, CDR1 is MNHEY, CDR2 SMNVEV (reference sequence). Between the trimmed V and J ends, which lost 4 bases and 7 bases, there was a span of 8 bases. CDR3 length: 13 residues. CDR3 sequence: CASSSGLNSPLHF. CDR3 coding DNA: TGTGCCAGCAGTTCCGGGTTGAATTCACCCCTCCACTTT.

A remark on this clonotype: This may be a read error: a much more frequent sequence differs by one nucleotide. The gene calls are TRBV5-6 and TRBJ2-7, with 8 bases that match TRBD1. CDR3 size: 15 residues. Germline V CDR1 and CDR2: SGHDT, YYEEEE. The CDR3 DNA reads TGTGTCAGCAGCCCAGGACAGGGTCCCTCCTACGAGCAGTACTTC. Translation: CVSSPGQGPSYEQYF.

The gene calls are TRBV4-3 and TRBJ2-7; D is uncertain. The CDR3 length is 15 residues. Trimming shortened V by 0 bases and J by 3 bases, and 12 bases separated the two germline ends. The germline CDR1 and CDR2 sequences are LGHNA and YSLEER. CDR3 amino acids: CASSQDRRGVYEQYF. The CDR3 DNA reads as TGCGCCAGCAGCCAAGATCGGAGAGGTGTCTACGAGCAGTACTTC.

As concerns this clonotype: A junction end diverges from the germline sequence, so it may reflect a read error. This chain connects TRBV3-1 to TRBJ2-3, with 9 positions matching TRBD2. Germline CDR1 reads LGHDT; CDR2 reads YNNKEL (reference sequence). This CDR3 contains 17 residues. This CDR3 reads CVSSSSRGGAGADTQYF. The CDR3 region has the DNA TGTGTCAGCAGCTCTTCGCGGGGGGGCGCAGGGGCAGATACGCAGTATTTT.

As to this clonotype: Mismatch with germline at one junction end may stem from a read error. The CDR3 is CASSFRDRSYKQYF. CDR3 DNA sequence: TGTGCCAGCAGCTTCCGAGACAGGTCCTACAAGCAGTACTTC. This chain joins TRBV7-6 and TRBJ2-7, with D possibly being TRBD1 (6 bases). The germline V gene encodes CDR1 SGHVS and CDR2 FNYEAQ. This CDR3 has 14 residues.

Concerning this clonotype itself: A much more abundant neighbour one base away suggests this may be a read error. The chain combines TRBV6-6 with TRBJ2-1; D may be TRBD2 (6 bases). Trimming removed 2 bases from V and 0 bases from J, with 8 bases in between. The germline V gene encodes CDR1 MNHNY and CDR2 SVGAGI (reference sequence). The CDR3 covers 15 residues. This chain's CDR3 is CASSYVGSSYNEQFF. The CDR3 coding sequence is TGTGCCAGCAGTTACGTCGGGAGCTCCTACAATGAGCAGTTCTTC.

This clonotype was found a few times. V is TRBV30 and J is TRBJ2-3, with D maybe TRBD1 (5 bases). CDR3 size: 15 residues. In germline, CDR1 is GTSNPN, CDR2 SVGIG (reference sequence). V lost 0 bases and J lost 0, with 10 bases in between. The CDR3 spells CAWSVGASSTDTQYF. Written as DNA, the CDR3 is TGTGCCTGGAGTGTTGGGGCATCTAGCACAGATACGCAGTATTTT.

Ten or more counts support this clonotype. This chain uses TRBV6-5 with TRBJ2-1; 7 bases line up with TRBD1. This CDR3 is built from 15 residues. V trimming: 5 bases; J trimming: 0 bases; junction bases outside the gene matches: 4. Per the germline V gene, CDR1 is MNHEY and CDR2 is SVGAGI. DNA for the CDR3: TGTGCCAGCAGTATGGGACAGAGCTCCTACAATGAGCAGTTCTTC. Protein product: CASSMGQSSYNEQFF.

This clonotype came up a few times. The CDR3 DNA reads TGTGCCAGCAGCCTTGGGACTAGCGGGGGGTCCTACAATGAGCAGTTCTTC. This gives the protein CASSLGTSGGSYNEQFF. This chain joins TRBV7-9 and TRBJ2-1, with TRBD2 identical over 15 bases. Per the germline V gene, CDR1 is SEHNR and CDR2 is FQNEAQ (reference sequence). This CDR3 spans 17 amino acids. The trim removed 5 bases at V and 1 base at J, leaving 3 bases unmatched.

As to this clonotype: This may stem from a read error, because a much larger clone lies one nucleotide away. The chain combines TRBV9 with TRBJ2-3, with TRBD2 matching 8 bases. CDR1 is SGDLS, CDR2 YYNGEE, per germline. The CDR3 is 15 residues long. For the CDR3, the DNA is TGTGCCAGCAGCGAACTAGCGGATAGCACAGCTACGCAGTATTTT. This gives the protein CASSELADSTATQYF.

V gene TRBV20-1 combines with J gene TRBJ2-7, with 7 bases fitting TRBD2. With 0 bases clipped from V and 3 bases from J, the junction kept 14 bases outside the gene matches. The CDR3 is made up of 17 amino acids. CDR1 and CDR2 (germline): DFQATT, SNEGSKA (reference sequence). The CDR3 reads CSAREVGAGQVGYEQYF. DNA for the CDR3: TGCAGTGCTAGAGAGGTGGGAGCGGGGCAGGTAGGCTACGAGCAGTACTTC.

This clonotype was seen a handful of times. The rearrangement uses TRBV28 and TRBJ1-6; D remains unclear. The CDR3 totals 16 residues. Germline CDR1 is MDHEN and CDR2 is SYDVKM. V shed 7 bases and J shed 0 bases, with 13 bases lying between them. CDR3 sequence (DNA): TGTGCCAGCATCACGATCCGGAGCTCCTATAATTCACCCCTCCACTTT. This translates into CASITIRSSYNSPLHF.

This clonotype was recorded a few times. The gene calls are TRBV29-1 and TRBJ2-7; 9 bases agree with TRBD1. J lost 4 bases, V lost 3 bases, and 10 bases had no gene match. This CDR3 spans 15 amino acids. The germline CDR1 and CDR2 sequences are SQVTM and ANQGSEA. CDR3 in DNA: TGCAGCGTTGACGTGCCGGGACAGGGTAAATACGAGCAGTACTTC. Amino acids: CSVDVPGQGKYEQYF.

In regard to this clonotype: This sequence may be a read error, since a much larger clone differs from it by one base. The chain has TRBV4-1 and TRBJ1-1; D gene uncertain. Germline V gene data show CDR1 as MGHRA and CDR2 as YSYEKL. The CDR3 totals 15 residues. The CDR3 nucleotides are TGCGCCAGCAACCAAGATCCGGGATTAAACACTGAAGCTTTCTTT. This encodes CASNQDPGLNTEAFF.

This clonotype appeared many times. This rearrangement joins TRBV9 to TRBJ1-1; D unclear. In germline, CDR1 is SGDLS, CDR2 YYNGEE. The CDR3 extends over 15 amino acids. Trimming stripped 0 bases from V and 1 base from J, with 10 bases between. CDR3: CASSVGSLTNTEAFF. CDR3 coding DNA: TGTGCCAGCAGCGTAGGTAGCCTTACGAACACTGAAGCTTTCTTT.

The chain has TRBV19 and TRBJ1-5; tentatively, D is TRBD1 (6 bases). Germline CDR1 reads LNHDA; CDR2 reads SQIVND (reference sequence). Trimming shortened V by 5 bases and J by 3 bases, and 17 bases separated the two germline ends. The CDR3 sequence is 16 residues long. CDR3 bases: TGTGCCAGTAGTCCGCGGACAGTAGGACTCAATCAGCCCCAGCATTTT. Its protein is CASSPRTVGLNQPQHF.

This clonotype was seen at least ten times. The V call is TRBV29-1, the J call TRBJ2-3; 9 positions match TRBD1. Germline values: CDR1 SQVTM, CDR2 ANQGSEA. The ends lost 3 bases at V and 2 bases at J; junction bases unmatched: 3. This CDR3 contains 14 residues. In nucleotides, the CDR3 is TGCAGCGTTGAGGGACAGGGTCCCACAGATACGCAGTATTTT. It translates to CSVEGQGPTDTQYF.

V usage is TRBV4-3 and J usage is TRBJ2-7; D gene uncertain. This CDR3 has 14 residues. Trimming removed 5 bases from V and 2 bases from J, with 13 bases in between. The germline gives CDR1 LGHNA, CDR2 YSLEER. The DNA of the CDR3 is TGCGCCAGCAGCTACGGGCCTCCTCCCTACGAGCAGTACTTC. The encoded protein is CASSYGPPPYEQYF.

About this clonotype itself: An end of the junction does not agree with germline; a read error may underlie this. The chain recombines TRBV4-3 with TRBJ2-2; TRBD1 aligns across 9 bases. In germline, CDR1 is LGHNA, CDR2 YSLEER. This CDR3 has 18 amino acids. CDR3 nucleotide sequence: TGCGCCAGCAGCCAAGATCGTAGGGGACAGGGTCGGACCGGGAAGCTGTTTTTT. Its translation is CASSQDRRGQGRTGKLFF.

This clonotype was counted ten times or more. This chain links TRBV20-1 with TRBJ1-1; the D gene is possibly TRBD1 (6 bases). Germline V gene lookup returns CDR1 DFQATT and CDR2 SNEGSKA (reference sequence). The CDR3 runs 14 residues. V lost 6 bases, J lost 1 base, and 15 bases lay in between. The DNA for the CDR3 is TGCAGTGCGCCGACGATGACAGGGAACACTGAAGCTTTCTTT. Translating it yields CSAPTMTGNTEAFF.

The sample holds many counts of this clonotype. The rearrangement joins TRBV7-9 to TRBJ2-2; D may be TRBD1 (5 bases). CDR3 length: 13 amino acids. V lost 8 bases and J lost 2, with 9 bases in between. CDR1 and CDR2 from the germline V gene are SEHNR and FQNEAQ (reference sequence). CDR3 coding DNA: TGTGCCAGCTCAGGGATCAACACCGGGGAGCTGTTTTTT. Protein sequence: CASSGINTGELFF.